Here is one TCR beta chain with its context. Its matching antigen is unknown. The germline CDR1 and CDR2 sequences are SNHLY and FYNNEI. The CDR3 spans 17 residues. Trimming removed 3 bases from V and 3 bases from J; junction bases left unmatched: 11. The assay was immunoSEQ multiplex PCR, and TCRdb's table has in-frame clones only and misses some. The table records roughly 60,000 clones, more than 80% of them present only once. This sample is drawn from a study of siplizumab effects on memory and regulatory T cells. The study's findings and limits: Both greater diversity than memory cells and a major contribution to the alloresponse seemed to characterize naive T cells. Alloreactive sequences that could be traced to unstimulated CD4+ memory cells showed a significant reduction under siplizumab.

V gene TRBV2 combines with J gene TRBJ2-1; 7 bases agree with TRBD2. The sample consisted of CD8+ T cells sorted from blood. The sequence was obtained from a human donor in good health. The CDR3, as DNA: TGTGCCAGCAGTGACAGTCATGGGAGGGCCGACTACAATGAGCAGTTCTTC. Protein sequence: CASSDSHGRADYNEQFF.